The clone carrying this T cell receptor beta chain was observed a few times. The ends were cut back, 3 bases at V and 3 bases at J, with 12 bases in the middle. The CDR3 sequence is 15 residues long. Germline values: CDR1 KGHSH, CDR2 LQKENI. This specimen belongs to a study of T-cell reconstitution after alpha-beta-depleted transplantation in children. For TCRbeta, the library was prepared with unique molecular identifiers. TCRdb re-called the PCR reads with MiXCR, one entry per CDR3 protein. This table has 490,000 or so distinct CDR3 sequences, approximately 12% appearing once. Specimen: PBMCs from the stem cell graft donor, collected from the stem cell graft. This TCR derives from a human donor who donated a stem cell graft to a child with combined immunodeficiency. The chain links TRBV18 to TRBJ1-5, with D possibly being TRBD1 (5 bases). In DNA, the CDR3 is TGTGCCAGCTCACCCATTCAGGGAAACAATCAGCCCCAGCATTTT. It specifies CASSPIQGNNQPQHF.